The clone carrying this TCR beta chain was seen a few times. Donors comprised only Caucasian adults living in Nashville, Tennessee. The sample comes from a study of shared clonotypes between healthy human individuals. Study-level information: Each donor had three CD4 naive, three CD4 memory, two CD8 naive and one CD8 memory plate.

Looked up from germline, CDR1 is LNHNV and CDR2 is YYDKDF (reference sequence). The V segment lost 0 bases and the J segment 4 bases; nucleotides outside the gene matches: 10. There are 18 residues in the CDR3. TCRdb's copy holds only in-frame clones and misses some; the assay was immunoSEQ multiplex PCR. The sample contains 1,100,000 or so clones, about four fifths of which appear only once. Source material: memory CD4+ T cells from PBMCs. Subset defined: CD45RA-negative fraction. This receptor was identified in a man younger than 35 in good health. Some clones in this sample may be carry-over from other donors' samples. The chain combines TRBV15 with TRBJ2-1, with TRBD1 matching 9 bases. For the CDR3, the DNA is TGTGCCACCAGCAGAGATGCGTACAGGGGGCTGAGTTACAATGAGCAGTTCTTC. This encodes CATSRDAYRGLSYNEQFF.